This is a list of T cell receptor beta chains from one sample in a study of blood T cell repertoires in COVID-19. Using immunoSEQ multiplex PCR, the repertoire was profiled, and TCRdb retains in-frame clones only, with some absent. The sample consists of under 200,000 clones, around 84% of them appearing once. The sample taken for sequencing was PBMCs or T cells enriched from blood (not recorded which). The receptors here all came from a woman aged 25 to 39 who had been exposed to COVID-19. The CDR3 runs from the conserved cysteine through the conserved F or W. Each record gives: V gene, D gene, J gene, clone size, CDR3 length, CDR3 protein, CDR3 DNA. A D gene is named only where the DNA matches it firmly. The size of a clone is reported for some rows only, either as once, few or many, or as a class for expanded clones.

v_gene: TRBV15
d_gene: NA
j_gene: TRBJ2-7
abundance: NA
len: 15
CDR3aa: CATSSSRLSSYEQYF
CDR3nt: TGTGCCACCAGCAGCTCCAGACTGAGCTCCTACGAGCAGTACTTC

v_gene: TRBV19
d_gene: NA
j_gene: TRBJ2-5
abundance: once
len: 14
CDR3aa: CASSIRTGQETQYF
CDR3nt: TGTGCCAGTAGTATCCGGACGGGACAAGAGACCCAGTACTTC

v_gene: TRBV11-2
d_gene: NA
j_gene: TRBJ2-1
abundance: NA
len: 15
CDR3aa: CASSGAGKEYNEQFF
CDR3nt: TGTGCCAGCAGTGGCGCGGGAAAAGAATACAATGAGCAGTTCTTC

v_gene: TRBV5-5
d_gene: TRBD2
j_gene: TRBJ2-7
abundance: NA
len: 15
CDR3aa: CASSFWSGGTYEQYF
CDR3nt: TGTGCCAGCAGCTTCTGGAGCGGGGGGACCTACGAGCAGTACTTC

v_gene: TRBV19
d_gene: TRBD2
j_gene: TRBJ2-3
abundance: few
len: 15
CDR3aa: CATSRGGIRTDTQYF
CDR3nt: TGTGCCACCTCGCGCGGGGGGATAAGAACAGATACGCAGTATTTT

v_gene: TRBV24-1
d_gene: NA
j_gene: TRBJ1-3
abundance: once
len: 20
CDR3aa: CATSDLQRGLPVFSGNTIYF
CDR3nt: TGTGCCACCAGTGATTTGCAGAGGGGACTACCTGTGTTCTCTGGAAACACCATATATTTT

v_gene: TRBV18
d_gene: TRBD1
j_gene: TRBJ2-7
abundance: NA
len: 16
CDR3aa: CASSPSTGGNPYEQYF
CDR3nt: TGTGCCAGCTCACCATCAACAGGGGGCAACCCCTACGAGCAGTACTTC

v_gene: TRBV3-1/TRBV3-2
d_gene: TRBD2
j_gene: TRBJ2-1
abundance: NA
len: 16
CDR3aa: CASSQGLAGGNNEQFF
CDR3nt: TGTGCCAGCAGCCAAGGTCTAGCGGGGGGAAACAATGAGCAGTTCTTC

v_gene: TRBV29-1
d_gene: NA
j_gene: TRBJ1-4
abundance: NA
len: 13
CDR3aa: CSVVRATNEKLFF
CDR3nt: TGCAGCGTTGTGCGGGCAACTAATGAAAAACTGTTTTTT

v_gene: TRBV19
d_gene: NA
j_gene: TRBJ2-7
abundance: NA
len: 13
CDR3aa: CASSADSPYEQYF
CDR3nt: TGTGCCAGTAGTGCGGACAGCCCCTACGAGCAGTACTTC

v_gene: TRBV5-8
d_gene: TRBD1
j_gene: TRBJ2-7
abundance: NA
len: 16
CDR3aa: CASSLAVRQGTYEQYF
CDR3nt: TGTGCCAGCAGCTTGGCCGTACGACAGGGGACCTACGAGCAGTACTTC

v_gene: TRBV11-2
d_gene: NA
j_gene: TRBJ1-1
abundance: NA
len: 14
CDR3aa: CASSSGLVNTEAFF
CDR3nt: TGTGCCAGCAGCTCAGGGTTAGTGAACACTGAAGCTTTCTTT

v_gene: TRBV18
d_gene: NA
j_gene: TRBJ1-1
abundance: NA
len: 16
CDR3aa: CASSLTLGHENTEAFF
CDR3nt: TGTGCCAGCTCACTCACCTTGGGACACGAAAACACTGAAGCTTTCTTT

v_gene: TRBV5-1
d_gene: NA
j_gene: TRBJ1-1
abundance: NA
len: 14
CDR3aa: CASSLLEVGTEAFF
CDR3nt: TGCGCCAGCAGCTTGTTGGAAGTCGGGACTGAAGCTTTCTTT

v_gene: TRBV4-1
d_gene: NA
j_gene: TRBJ2-5
abundance: NA
len: 15
CDR3aa: CASSQGDFLEETQYF
CDR3nt: TGCGCCAGCAGCCAAGGGGACTTTTTGGAAGAGACCCAGTACTTC

v_gene: TRBV7-2
d_gene: NA
j_gene: TRBJ1-6
abundance: NA
len: 16
CDR3aa: CASSSADRAYNSPLHF
CDR3nt: TGTGCCAGCAGCTCGGCCGACAGAGCCTATAATTCACCCCTCCACTTT

v_gene: TRBV7-2
d_gene: NA
j_gene: TRBJ2-4
abundance: NA
len: 13
CDR3aa: CASSLAVQNIQYF
CDR3nt: TGTGCCAGCAGCTTAGCCGTTCAAAACATTCAGTACTTC

v_gene: TRBV29-1
d_gene: NA
j_gene: TRBJ1-6
abundance: NA
len: 15
CDR3aa: CSVDGTARGNSPLHF
CDR3nt: TGCAGCGTTGATGGCACGGCCAGAGGAAATTCACCCCTCCACTTT

v_gene: TRBV11-2
d_gene: TRBD1
j_gene: TRBJ1-6
abundance: NA
len: 15
CDR3aa: CASSLRGQGTSPLHF
CDR3nt: TGTGCCAGCAGCTTGAGGGGACAGGGGACTTCACCCCTCCACTTT

v_gene: TRBV6-2/TRBV6-3
d_gene: NA
j_gene: TRBJ2-4
abundance: NA
len: 16
CDR3aa: CASSYGIARAKNIQYF
CDR3nt: TGTGCCAGCAGTTACGGCATTGCAAGAGCCAAAAACATTCAGTACTTC

v_gene: TRBV4-1
d_gene: TRBD1
j_gene: TRBJ1-2
abundance: NA
len: 14
CDR3aa: CASSPTGGRYGYTF
CDR3nt: TGCGCCAGCAGCCCTACAGGGGGTCGGTATGGCTACACCTTC

v_gene: TRBV9
d_gene: NA
j_gene: TRBJ1-1
abundance: NA
len: 15
CDR3aa: CASNGGVSRNTEAFF
CDR3nt: TGTGCCAGCAATGGGGGCGTGTCCCGGAACACTGAAGCTTTCTTT

v_gene: TRBV12-3/TRBV12-4
d_gene: NA
j_gene: TRBJ1-2
abundance: NA
len: 13
CDR3aa: CASSITAGGGYTF
CDR3nt: TGTGCCAGCAGCATTACAGCGGGCGGTGGCTACACCTTC

v_gene: TRBV14
d_gene: NA
j_gene: TRBJ1-4
abundance: NA
len: 15
CDR3aa: CASSLLARGNEKLFF
CDR3nt: TGTGCCAGCAGCCTTTTGGCCAGGGGAAATGAAAAACTGTTTTTT

v_gene: TRBV6-5
d_gene: TRBD1
j_gene: TRBJ1-1
abundance: NA
len: 13
CDR3aa: CASNRGIGDEAFF
CDR3nt: TGTGCCAGCAACAGGGGAATAGGAGATGAAGCTTTCTTT

v_gene: TRBV7-6
d_gene: NA
j_gene: TRBJ2-1
abundance: NA
len: 14
CDR3aa: CASSLDSSYNEQFF
CDR3nt: TGTGCCAGCAGCTTAGATTCCAGTTACAATGAGCAGTTCTTC

v_gene: TRBV25-1
d_gene: NA
j_gene: TRBJ1-1
abundance: NA
len: 16
CDR3aa: CASSEYTPGQSPEAFF
CDR3nt: TGTGCCAGCAGTGAATATACCCCTGGACAGTCCCCTGAAGCTTTCTTT

v_gene: TRBV27
d_gene: NA
j_gene: TRBJ1-2
abundance: NA
len: 14
CDR3aa: CASSLDRVGGGYTF
CDR3nt: TGTGCCAGCAGTTTAGACCGGGTGGGCGGAGGGTACACCTTC

v_gene: TRBV10-2
d_gene: TRBD2
j_gene: TRBJ2-7
abundance: NA
len: 14
CDR3aa: CASVPGGGAYEQYF
CDR3nt: TGCGCCAGCGTGCCAGGCGGGGGGGCCTACGAGCAGTACTTC

v_gene: TRBV19
d_gene: TRBD2
j_gene: TRBJ2-5
abundance: few
len: 15
CDR3aa: CASSIGSGGRETQYF
CDR3nt: TGTGCCAGTAGTATCGGAAGCGGGGGAAGAGAGACCCAGTACTTC

v_gene: TRBV5-4
d_gene: TRBD1
j_gene: TRBJ2-2
abundance: NA
len: 16
CDR3aa: CASSSNRGANTGELFF
CDR3nt: TGTGCCAGCAGCTCTAACAGGGGTGCGAACACCGGGGAGCTGTTTTTT

v_gene: TRBV5-1
d_gene: TRBD1
j_gene: TRBJ1-1
abundance: NA
len: 13
CDR3aa: CASSRQGTTEAFF
CDR3nt: TGCGCCAGCAGCCGACAGGGGACCACTGAAGCTTTCTTT

v_gene: TRBV25-1
d_gene: NA
j_gene: TRBJ2-1
abundance: NA
len: 12
CDR3aa: CATQPHTSEQFF
CDR3nt: TGTGCCACCCAGCCCCACACTAGTGAGCAGTTCTTC

v_gene: TRBV11-2
d_gene: NA
j_gene: TRBJ1-2
abundance: NA
len: 14
CDR3aa: CASIRHLGPDGYTF
CDR3nt: TGTGCCAGCATCCGACATTTGGGGCCCGATGGCTACACCTTC

v_gene: TRBV10-3
d_gene: NA
j_gene: TRBJ1-1
abundance: NA
len: 13
CDR3aa: CAISDKSGTEAFF
CDR3nt: TGTGCCATCAGTGATAAGTCGGGCACTGAAGCTTTCTTT

v_gene: TRBV12-3/TRBV12-4
d_gene: TRBD2
j_gene: TRBJ2-7
abundance: NA
len: 13
CDR3aa: CASRPTSEYEQYF
CDR3nt: TGTGCCAGCAGACCGACTAGCGAGTACGAGCAGTACTTC

v_gene: TRBV19
d_gene: TRBD1
j_gene: TRBJ1-2
abundance: once
len: 14
CDR3aa: CASSPTGGYYGYTF
CDR3nt: TGTGCCAGTAGCCCGACAGGGGGATACTATGGCTACACCTTC

v_gene: TRBV6-1
d_gene: NA
j_gene: TRBJ1-2
abundance: NA
len: 13
CDR3aa: CASSEAGGYGYTF
CDR3nt: TGTGCCAGCAGTGAAGCAGGGGGCTATGGCTACACCTTC

v_gene: TRBV27
d_gene: TRBD1
j_gene: TRBJ1-2
abundance: few
len: 14
CDR3aa: CASSPRTGTYGYTF
CDR3nt: TGTGCCAGCAGTCCACGGACAGGGACCTATGGCTACACCTTC

v_gene: TRBV5-1
d_gene: NA
j_gene: TRBJ1-5
abundance: NA
len: 14
CDR3aa: CASQGGGGNQPQHF
CDR3nt: TGCGCCAGCCAAGGGGGGGGTGGCAATCAGCCCCAGCATTTT

v_gene: TRBV12-3/TRBV12-4
d_gene: NA
j_gene: TRBJ2-5
abundance: NA
len: 12
CDR3aa: CASSNASETQYF
CDR3nt: TGTGCCAGCAGTAACGCGTCCGAGACCCAGTACTTC

v_gene: TRBV10-2
d_gene: NA
j_gene: TRBJ1-1
abundance: NA
len: 12
CDR3aa: CASHSMNTEAFF
CDR3nt: TGCGCCAGCCACTCGATGAACACTGAAGCTTTCTTT

v_gene: TRBV19
d_gene: TRBD1
j_gene: TRBJ2-7
abundance: NA
len: 14
CDR3aa: CASSIGTELYEQYF
CDR3nt: TGTGCCAGTAGTATCGGGACAGAACTCTACGAGCAGTACTTC

v_gene: TRBV3-1/TRBV3-2
d_gene: NA
j_gene: TRBJ1-1
abundance: NA
len: 13
CDR3aa: CASRWSGNTEAFF
CDR3nt: TGTGCCAGCAGGTGGTCAGGGAACACTGAAGCTTTCTTT

v_gene: TRBV5-8
d_gene: NA
j_gene: TRBJ1-1
abundance: NA
len: 12
CDR3aa: CASSSRGAEAFF
CDR3nt: TGTGCCAGCAGTAGCCGTGGGGCCGAAGCTTTCTTT